The rows below give T cell receptor beta chains drawn from one sample of a study of cytomegalovirus exposure and HLA in healthy donors. The method was immunoSEQ multiplex PCR; TCRdb's version includes in-frame clones alone and lacks a portion of them. The repertoire consists of approximately 160,000 clones, with roughly 90% occurring once and the leading ten covering about 2.2%. What was sequenced was PBMCs. The receptors were gathered from a young woman in good health and CMV-seronegative. Each CDR3 is given with its conserved first and last residue. The D gene is left open where the match is weak. Clone size, where shown, is once, few, many, or a class for clones that have expanded.

>TRBD2|NA|TRBV15|TRBJ2-1
TGTGCCACCAGCAGAGCCACGGGACTAGCGGGAGGCGGTGAGCAGTTCTTC
CATSRATGLAGGGEQFF
>NA|once|TRBV29-1|TRBJ1-2
TGCAGCGTTGTGAGTACGGCTAACTATGGCTACACCTTC
CSVVSTANYGYTF
>NA|NA|TRBV9|TRBJ1-3
TGTGCCAGCAGCGTAGGTATCGGGGTCCTCTCTGGAAACACCATATATTTT
CASSVGIGVLSGNTIYF
>TRBD1|NA|TRBV27|TRBJ1-2
TGTGCCAGCTTCCCGAGGACAGGGGGGGGCTACACCTTC
CASFPRTGGGYTF
>NA|NA|TRBV30|TRBJ2-3
TGTGCCTGGAGTGGGAGAGATACGCAGTATTTT
CAWSGRDTQYF
>NA|NA|TRBV5-1|TRBJ2-4
TGCGCCAGCAGCTTGGACAGCGGTCCCCTAAACATTCAGTACTTC
CASSLDSGPLNIQYF
>NA|NA|TRBV5-6|TRBJ2-1
TGTGCCAGCAGGGGGGCGACCTACAATGAGCAGTTCTTC
CASRGATYNEQFF
>TRBD1|NA|TRBV2|TRBJ1-5
TGTGCCAGCAACTTCGGGACAGGGCGCGGTCAGCCCCAGCATTTT
CASNFGTGRGQPQHF
>NA|NA|TRBV7-9|TRBJ1-4
TGTGCCAGCAGCTTAGGTGAACAGGTGGCTGAAAAACTGTTTTTT
CASSLGEQVAEKLFF
>TRBD2|once|TRBV30|TRBJ2-2
TGTGCCTGGAGCACCTCGGGGGGACGGGGGGAGCTGTTTTTT
CAWSTSGGRGELFF
>NA|NA|TRBV6-5|TRBJ1-1
TGTGCCAGCACTTCAATCAGGGGCGAAGCTTTCTTT
CASTSIRGEAFF
>TRBD2|NA|TRBV5-1|TRBJ2-1
TGCGCCAGCAGCCCGGGAGGGCCAGGGGATGAGCAGTTCTTC
CASSPGGPGDEQFF
>NA|NA|TRBV27|TRBJ1-2
TGTGCCAGCAGTTTCTACAACGGGGGCTACACCTTC
CASSFYNGGYTF
>NA|NA|TRBV6-4|TRBJ2-2
TGTGCCAGCAGTGACTCAGAGGGCGGCGGGGAGCTGTTTTTT
CASSDSEGGGELFF
>NA|NA|TRBV6-6|TRBJ1-1
TGTGCCAGCAGTTTGACGAACAGGAGGAACACTGAAGCTTTCTTT
CASSLTNRRNTEAFF
>NA|NA|TRBV2|TRBJ1-1
TGTGCCAGCAGTGAGCTGGGCCACCCGAGTACCACTGAAGCTTTCTTT
CASSELGHPSTTEAFF
>NA|NA|TRBV6-6|TRBJ1-1
TGTGCCAGCTCCTCGACAGAGAACACTGAAGCTTTCTTT
CASSSTENTEAFF
>TRBD1|NA|TRBV30|TRBJ1-4
TGTGCCTGGTTAACAGGGGTCCCGGAAAAACTGTTTTTT
CAWLTGVPEKLFF
>TRBD2|NA|TRBV10-1|TRBJ2-3
TGCGCCAGCAGTGAGGGACTAGCGGGACAGTATTTT
CASSEGLAGQYF
>NA|many|TRBV19|TRBJ1-5
TGTGCCAGTAGTATGGGGACATGGGAGCATTTT
CASSMGTWEHF
>TRBD1|NA|TRBV30|TRBJ1-2
TGTGCCTGGAGTCTGACAGGGGGTTCCTATGGCTACACCTTC
CAWSLTGGSYGYTF
>NA|NA|TRBV18|TRBJ2-1
TGTGCCAGCTCACCAGAGGACTGGAGGGGATACAATGAGCAGTTCTTC
CASSPEDWRGYNEQFF
>TRBD2|NA|TRBV27|TRBJ2-7
TGTGCCAGCAGAGGACTAGCGGGAACCTACGAGCAGTACTTC
CASRGLAGTYEQYF
>TRBD1|NA|TRBV6-4|TRBJ2-2
TGTGCCAGCAGCGGGACAGGGGGCAACACCGGGGAGCTGTTTTTT
CASSGTGGNTGELFF
>NA|NA|TRBV5-6|TRBJ2-7
TGTGCCAGCAGCTCGGGACTGGGAGCCTACGAGCAGTACTTC
CASSSGLGAYEQYF
>NA|NA|TRBV4-3|TRBJ1-5
TGCGCCAGCAGCCAAGATGCGGGGAGGGATCAGCCCCAGCATTTT
CASSQDAGRDQPQHF
>NA|NA|TRBV14|TRBJ1-2
TGTGCCAGCAGCCAAGATCAGGGGCGGGGGAATGGCTACACCTTC
CASSQDQGRGNGYTF
>NA|NA|TRBV2|TRBJ1-2
TGTGCCAGCAGTACTCTGGATGGGCAGGCCGGATATGGCTACACCTTC
CASSTLDGQAGYGYTF
>NA|NA|TRBV7-2|TRBJ2-3
TGTGCCAGCAGCTTAGTACTACCGACGTATTCCACAGATACGCAGTATTTT
CASSLVLPTYSTDTQYF
>NA|NA|TRBV18|TRBJ2-7
TGTGCCAGCTCTCCCCGGTCCGGCTACGAGCAGTACTTC
CASSPRSGYEQYF
>NA|NA|TRBV23-1|TRBJ1-2
TGCGCCAGCAGTCAATCCACAATCCGGCAGAGGTCCCCCTATGGCTACACCTTC
CASSQSTIRQRSPYGYTF
>TRBD1|NA|TRBV15|TRBJ2-1
TGTGCCACCAGCAGAGTCCTACAGGGGAGCTCCTACAATGAGCAGTTCTTC
CATSRVLQGSSYNEQFF
>NA|NA|TRBV5-1|TRBJ2-7
TGCGCCAGCAGCTACACTCAGGGGTTACGGAACCGCTACGAGCAGTACTTC
CASSYTQGLRNRYEQYF
>NA|NA|TRBV19|TRBJ1-1
TGTGCCAGTAGTATAGGTCCGGGGGGCACTGAAGCTTTCTTT
CASSIGPGGTEAFF
>NA|once|TRBV9|TRBJ1-2
TGTGCCAGCAGCCTCACAGGGTCGATCTATGGCTACACCTTC
CASSLTGSIYGYTF
>NA|NA|TRBV9|TRBJ2-1
TGTGCCAGCAGTCCTTTCCACCAACGGAGGGATGAGCAGTTCTTC
CASSPFHQRRDEQFF
>TRBD1|NA|TRBV18|TRBJ2-1
TGTGCCAGCTCGCGGGACAGGAGCTACAATGAGCAGTTCTTC
CASSRDRSYNEQFF
>NA|NA|TRBV4-3|TRBJ1-1
TGCGCCAGCAGCCTCGGACTGGCCACTGAAGCTTTCTTT
CASSLGLATEAFF
>NA|NA|TRBV29-1|TRBJ2-1
TGCAGCGTTGTCAGCGGGGACACCGACGGCCGCAGGGAGCAGTTCTTC
CSVVSGDTDGRREQFF
>TRBD1|NA|TRBV6-5|TRBJ2-7
TGTGCCAGCAGGAAAAACCGGGACAGGGGAGCCGAGCAGTACTTC
CASRKNRDRGAEQYF
>NA|NA|TRBV14|TRBJ2-6
TGTGCCAGCAGCCAAGTTGTCAGATACAACTCTGGGGCCAACGTCCTGACTTTC
CASSQVVRYNSGANVLTF